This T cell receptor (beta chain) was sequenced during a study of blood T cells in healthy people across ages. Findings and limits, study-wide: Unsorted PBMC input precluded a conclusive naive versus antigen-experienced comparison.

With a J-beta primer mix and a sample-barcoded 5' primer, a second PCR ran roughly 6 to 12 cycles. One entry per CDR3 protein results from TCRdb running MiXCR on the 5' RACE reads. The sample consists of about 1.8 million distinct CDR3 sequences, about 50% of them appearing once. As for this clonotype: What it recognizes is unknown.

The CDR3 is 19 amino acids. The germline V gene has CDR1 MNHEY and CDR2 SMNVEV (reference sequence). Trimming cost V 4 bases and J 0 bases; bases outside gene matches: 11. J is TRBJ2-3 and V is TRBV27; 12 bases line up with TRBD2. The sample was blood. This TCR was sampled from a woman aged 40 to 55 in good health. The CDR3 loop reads CASSSWTSGARASTDTQYF. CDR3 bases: TGTGCCAGCAGTTCCTGGACTAGCGGGGCCCGAGCTAGCACAGATACGCAGTATTTT.